These T cell receptor beta chains were read from a single sample in a study of T cell repertoires in cytomegalovirus infection. TCRdb redid the calling of the reads with MiXCR, one entry per CDR3 protein. The sample lists approximately 1,000,000 distinct CDR3 sequences; 30% to 40% were seen once. These receptors are not linked to any known antigen. The specimen comprised cultured CD8+ T cells from PBMCs, sampled from culture after CMV antigen stimulation. The receptors shown here come from a human donor in good health (CMV status not recorded). Some clones in this sample may be carry-over from other donors' samples. CDR3s include the opening cysteine and the closing phenylalanine or tryptophan. A D gene is named only where the DNA matches it firmly. Clone size is stated in some rows and not others, as once, few, many or a class when expanded.

NA	NA	TRBV18	TRBJ1-2	CASSPGPRRIFNYGYTF	TGTGCCAGCTCACCGGGTCCCCGAAGAATTTTTAACTATGGCTACACCTTC
NA	NA	TRBV7-9	TRBJ2-2	CASSLVAGPNTGELFF	TGTGCCAGCAGCTTAGTGGCGGGTCCGAACACCGGGGAGCTGTTTTTT
TRBD2	NA	TRBV28	TRBJ2-2	CASSFPTSGGITGELFF	TGTGCCAGCAGTTTCCCAACTAGCGGGGGAATCACCGGGGAGCTGTTTTTT
TRBD2	few	TRBV5-1	TRBJ2-1	CASSLEGGGPTPHEQFF	TGCGCCAGCAGCTTGGAGGGCGGGGGACCCACCCCCCATGAGCAGTTCTTC
NA	NA	TRBV12-5	TRBJ2-1	CASGFVDVSYNEQFF	TGTGCTAGTGGTTTTGTTGATGTCTCCTACAATGAGCAGTTCTTC
NA	NA	TRBV27	TRBJ2-3	CASTTGVPSTDTQYF	TGTGCCAGCACCACGGGCGTCCCCAGCACAGATACGCAGTATTTT
NA	few	TRBV6-6	TRBJ1-1	CASSYSLLGEGLGTEAFF	TGTGCCAGCAGTTACTCCCTCCTAGGGGAGGGTTTGGGCACTGAAGCTTTCTTT
TRBD1	NA	TRBV20-1	TRBJ2-2	CSAPGQGANTGELFF	TGCAGTGCTCCGGGACAGGGGGCAAACACCGGGGAGCTGTTTTTT
TRBD1	NA	TRBV7-9	TRBJ2-3	CASRGTGGTHTDTQYF	TGTGCCAGCAGAGGCACAGGGGGCACACACACAGATACGCAGTATTTT
NA	many	TRBV5-1	TRBJ1-1	CASSLWEGGNTEAFF	TGCGCCAGCAGCTTGTGGGAGGGAGGGAACACTGAAGCTTTCTTT
TRBD1	NA	TRBV10-3	TRBJ1-6	CAIRDRSTRDNSPLHF	TGTGCCATCAGGGACAGGAGTACCCGTGATAATTCACCCCTCCACTTT
NA	few	TRBV7-9	TRBJ2-7	CASSLVGWQGSSYEQYF	TGTGCCAGCAGCTTAGTAGGCTGGCAGGGATCATCCTACGAGCAGTACTTC
NA	NA	TRBV28	TRBJ2-5	CASSLFSGTSRETQYF	TGTGCCAGCAGTTTATTTTCGGGAACCTCAAGGGAGACCCAGTACTTC
NA	NA	TRBV6-1	TRBJ2-2	CASSVRGLTGELFF	TGTGCCAGCTCGGTTAGGGGTTTAACCGGGGAGCTGTTTTTT
NA	many	TRBV7-6	TRBJ1-1	CASSRTPNTEAFF	TGTGCCAGCAGCCGTACACCGAACACTGAAGCTTTCTTT
TRBD1	NA	TRBV6-1	TRBJ2-1	CASMGQPYNEQFF	TGTGCCAGCATGGGACAGCCTTACAATGAGCAGTTCTTC
TRBD1	NA	TRBV7-9	TRBJ2-2	CASSSTRDRPNTGELFF	TGTGCCAGCAGCTCCACCAGGGACAGACCGAACACCGGGGAGCTGTTTTTT
TRBD2	once	TRBV7-4	TRBJ2-1	CASSPLWVSGVNEQFF	TGTGCCAGCAGCCCCCTCTGGGTTAGCGGGGTAAATGAGCAGTTCTTC
NA	NA	TRBV19	TRBJ1-2	CASNDRILTAINGDTF	TGTGCCAGTAATGATAGGATTTTGACCGCAATCAATGGCGACACCTTC
TRBD2	few	TRBV10-3	TRBJ2-3	CAISEESGGYTDTQYF	TGTGCCATCAGTGAGGAGAGCGGGGGATACACAGATACGCAGTATTTT
NA	few	TRBV28	TRBJ2-3	CASSLRRMRTDTQYF	TGTGCCAGCAGTTTGAGGCGGATGAGGACAGATACGCAGTATTTT
NA	NA	TRBV7-9	TRBJ2-5	CASRPGGPETQYF	TGTGCCAGCAGGCCCGGGGGGCCAGAGACCCAGTACTTC
NA	NA	TRBV24-1	TRBJ2-1	CATGGGIPPWEQFF	TGTGCCACCGGCGGAGGGATACCCCCCTGGGAGCAGTTCTTC
TRBD2	many	TRBV7-9	TRBJ2-3	CASSLPLGLAGSDTQYF	TGTGCCAGCAGCTTACCCCTGGGACTAGCGGGGTCAGATACGCAGTATTTT
NA	NA	TRBV6-2/TRBV6-3	TRBJ1-1	CASSYSKRRGAGEAFF	TGTGCCAGCAGTTACTCGAAGCGTCGGGGCGCAGGTGAAGCTTTCTTT
NA	many	TRBV7-8	TRBJ1-6	CASSLGTGAYNSPLHF	TGTGCCAGCAGCTTAGGGACGGGGGCCTATAATTCACCCCTCCACTTT
NA	NA	TRBV12-3/TRBV12-4	TRBJ1-1	CASNMADTEAFF	TGTGCCAGCAATATGGCGGACACTGAAGCTTTCTTT
TRBD2	few	TRBV12-3/TRBV12-4	TRBJ2-3	CASRYSGGASDTQYF	TGTGCCAGCCGATATAGCGGGGGGGCATCAGATACGCAGTATTTT
NA	NA	TRBV7-6	TRBJ2-5	CASSYPGRERETQYF	TGTGCCAGCAGCTATCCTGGAAGGGAGAGGGAGACCCAGTACTTC
NA	NA	TRBV5-4	TRBJ2-7	CASSLETEGFGYEQYF	TGTGCCAGCAGCTTGGAGACCGAGGGGTTTGGCTACGAGCAGTACTTC
NA	NA	TRBV27	TRBJ2-7	CASSPSTGHKVYEQYF	TGTGCCAGCAGTCCGTCGACAGGTCACAAGGTCTACGAGCAGTACTTC
NA	NA	TRBV12-5	TRBJ2-3	CASGLVHGPPSTDTQYF	TGTGCTAGTGGTTTGGTACATGGACCGCCTAGCACAGATACGCAGTATTTT
NA	NA	TRBV7-3	TRBJ1-6	CASSPDARSYNSPLHF	TGTGCCAGCAGCCCGGACGCCCGCTCCTATAATTCACCCCTCCACTTT
NA	NA	TRBV7-9	TRBJ2-3	CASSPFGDTQYF	TGTGCCAGCAGCCCCTTTGGAGATACGCAGTATTTT
NA	once	TRBV14	TRBJ2-6	CASSLIGGGLSGANVLTF	TGTGCCAGCAGCCTAATAGGTGGGGGCCTCTCTGGGGCCAACGTCCTGACTTTC
TRBD1	NA	TRBV4-2	TRBJ2-3	CASSQETGWVDTQYF	TGTGCCAGCAGCCAGGAGACAGGGTGGGTAGATACGCAGTATTTT
NA	NA	TRBV12-3/TRBV12-4	TRBJ1-3	CASSYSPYEGYSGNTIYF	TGTGCCAGCAGTTACTCACCCTACGAGGGATATTCTGGAAACACCATATATTTT
NA	NA	TRBV9	TRBJ2-3	CASSVVGVNTDTQYF	TGTGCCAGCAGCGTAGTCGGGGTCAACACAGATACGCAGTATTTT
TRBD1	once	TRBV19	TRBJ1-5	CASREDRGQPQHF	TGTGCCAGTAGGGAGGACAGGGGTCAGCCCCAGCATTTT
NA	few	TRBV7-9	TRBJ2-7	CASSPTGEPSRYEQYF	TGTGCCAGCAGCCCTACGGGGGAACCATCCCGATACGAGCAGTACTTC
NA	NA	TRBV25-1	TRBJ1-2	CASSESPAGAMGYGYTF	TGTGCCAGCAGTGAATCTCCTGCAGGGGCAATGGGCTATGGCTACACCTTC
NA	NA	TRBV6-2/TRBV6-3	TRBJ2-6	CASSYARGSGANVLTF	TGTGCCAGCAGTTACGCTAGGGGGTCTGGGGCCAACGTCCTGACTTTC
NA	NA	TRBV4-1	TRBJ2-1	CASSRGWRNEQFF	TGCGCCAGCAGCCGCGGCTGGCGAAATGAGCAGTTCTTC
TRBD1	few	TRBV7-9	TRBJ1-1	CASSPQGVSAEAFF	TGTGCCAGCAGCCCCCAGGGGGTGAGCGCTGAAGCTTTCTTT
TRBD1	NA	TRBV19	TRBJ1-1	CASSIDGTGGTEAFF	TGTGCCAGTAGTATAGATGGGACAGGGGGCACTGAAGCTTTCTTT
NA	NA	TRBV9	TRBJ2-7	CASSQLSGSHEQYF	TGTGCCAGCAGTCAATTGTCAGGGAGCCACGAGCAGTACTTC
TRBD2	NA	TRBV6-6	TRBJ2-6	CASSYLAGEFSGANVLTF	TGTGCCAGCAGTTACCTAGCGGGGGAATTCTCTGGGGCCAACGTCCTGACTTTC
TRBD2	NA	TRBV4-3	TRBJ2-3	CASSQEGLAGGNTDTQYF	TGCGCCAGCAGCCAAGAGGGCTTAGCGGGGGGCAACACAGATACGCAGTATTTT
NA	NA	TRBV28	TRBJ1-5	CASRYTGINQPQHF	TGTGCCAGCAGATATACAGGGATCAATCAGCCCCAGCATTTT
NA	NA	TRBV5-4	TRBJ1-4	CASSPRLGDEKLFF	TGTGCCAGCAGCCCCAGGTTAGGGGATGAAAAACTGTTTTTT
NA	NA	TRBV6-1	TRBJ2-5	CASSEGVVVQETQYF	TGTGCCAGCAGTGAGGGGGTCGTCGTGCAAGAGACCCAGTACTTC
TRBD2	NA	TRBV6-5	TRBJ2-2	CASSKLGGSGSPRDLKTGELFF	TGTGCCAGCAGTAAACTCGGGGGGTCCGGGAGCCCGCGGGACCTCAAGACCGGGGAGCTGTTTTTT
NA	few	TRBV19	TRBJ1-5	CASKPAGRGNQPQHF	TGTGCCAGTAAACCGGCAGGGAGGGGCAATCAGCCCCAGCATTTT
TRBD1	NA	TRBV5-1	TRBJ2-1	CASSSGQIYNEQFF	TGCGCCAGCAGCTCGGGACAGATATACAATGAGCAGTTCTTC
NA	many	TRBV7-6	TRBJ1-3	CASSPPGLGGGNTIYF	TGTGCCAGCAGCCCACCCGGCCTCGGAGGCGGAAACACCATATATTTT
NA	NA	TRBV4-1	TRBJ2-5	CASSQDSLVERVTQYF	TGCGCCAGCAGCCAGGACTCGTTGGTGGAGCGGGTGACCCAGTACTTC